The clone carrying this T cell receptor (beta chain) was counted at least ten times. The antigen remains undetermined. The sample originates from a study of breast tumors, draining lymph nodes, adjacent tissues. Axillary draining lymph nodes of breast cancer patients supplied the node samples. The study, taken as a whole, reports: That most tumor T cells come from lymph nodes remained unproven. Luminal-like breast cancer showed significantly greater tumor-nontumor repertoire similarity than basal-like breast cancer did. Most tumor T cells seemingly derive from lymph node, then expand in tumor. Tumor repertoires ranked between lymph nodes and nontumor tissue in diversity, with V and J gene preferences.

TCRdb processed the multiplex PCR reads anew with MiXCR; each CDR3 protein has one entry. The table has about 140,000 distinct CDR3 sequences, about 30% seen once. The receptor was isolated from a female donor with breast cancer. Some clones in this sample may be carry-over from other donors' samples. The sample consisted of axillary lymph node tissue.

Written as DNA, the CDR3 is TGCGCCAGCAGCAGGGTCGGGACAGGGGGCAACAATGAGCAGTTCTTC. Its protein is CASSRVGTGGNNEQFF. V usage is TRBV4-1 and J usage is TRBJ2-1, with TRBD1 identical over 12 bases. The CDR3 runs to 16 residues. Germline V gene lookup returns CDR1 MGHRA and CDR2 YSYEKL. V trimming: 5 bases; J trimming: 5 bases; junction bases outside the gene matches: 7.